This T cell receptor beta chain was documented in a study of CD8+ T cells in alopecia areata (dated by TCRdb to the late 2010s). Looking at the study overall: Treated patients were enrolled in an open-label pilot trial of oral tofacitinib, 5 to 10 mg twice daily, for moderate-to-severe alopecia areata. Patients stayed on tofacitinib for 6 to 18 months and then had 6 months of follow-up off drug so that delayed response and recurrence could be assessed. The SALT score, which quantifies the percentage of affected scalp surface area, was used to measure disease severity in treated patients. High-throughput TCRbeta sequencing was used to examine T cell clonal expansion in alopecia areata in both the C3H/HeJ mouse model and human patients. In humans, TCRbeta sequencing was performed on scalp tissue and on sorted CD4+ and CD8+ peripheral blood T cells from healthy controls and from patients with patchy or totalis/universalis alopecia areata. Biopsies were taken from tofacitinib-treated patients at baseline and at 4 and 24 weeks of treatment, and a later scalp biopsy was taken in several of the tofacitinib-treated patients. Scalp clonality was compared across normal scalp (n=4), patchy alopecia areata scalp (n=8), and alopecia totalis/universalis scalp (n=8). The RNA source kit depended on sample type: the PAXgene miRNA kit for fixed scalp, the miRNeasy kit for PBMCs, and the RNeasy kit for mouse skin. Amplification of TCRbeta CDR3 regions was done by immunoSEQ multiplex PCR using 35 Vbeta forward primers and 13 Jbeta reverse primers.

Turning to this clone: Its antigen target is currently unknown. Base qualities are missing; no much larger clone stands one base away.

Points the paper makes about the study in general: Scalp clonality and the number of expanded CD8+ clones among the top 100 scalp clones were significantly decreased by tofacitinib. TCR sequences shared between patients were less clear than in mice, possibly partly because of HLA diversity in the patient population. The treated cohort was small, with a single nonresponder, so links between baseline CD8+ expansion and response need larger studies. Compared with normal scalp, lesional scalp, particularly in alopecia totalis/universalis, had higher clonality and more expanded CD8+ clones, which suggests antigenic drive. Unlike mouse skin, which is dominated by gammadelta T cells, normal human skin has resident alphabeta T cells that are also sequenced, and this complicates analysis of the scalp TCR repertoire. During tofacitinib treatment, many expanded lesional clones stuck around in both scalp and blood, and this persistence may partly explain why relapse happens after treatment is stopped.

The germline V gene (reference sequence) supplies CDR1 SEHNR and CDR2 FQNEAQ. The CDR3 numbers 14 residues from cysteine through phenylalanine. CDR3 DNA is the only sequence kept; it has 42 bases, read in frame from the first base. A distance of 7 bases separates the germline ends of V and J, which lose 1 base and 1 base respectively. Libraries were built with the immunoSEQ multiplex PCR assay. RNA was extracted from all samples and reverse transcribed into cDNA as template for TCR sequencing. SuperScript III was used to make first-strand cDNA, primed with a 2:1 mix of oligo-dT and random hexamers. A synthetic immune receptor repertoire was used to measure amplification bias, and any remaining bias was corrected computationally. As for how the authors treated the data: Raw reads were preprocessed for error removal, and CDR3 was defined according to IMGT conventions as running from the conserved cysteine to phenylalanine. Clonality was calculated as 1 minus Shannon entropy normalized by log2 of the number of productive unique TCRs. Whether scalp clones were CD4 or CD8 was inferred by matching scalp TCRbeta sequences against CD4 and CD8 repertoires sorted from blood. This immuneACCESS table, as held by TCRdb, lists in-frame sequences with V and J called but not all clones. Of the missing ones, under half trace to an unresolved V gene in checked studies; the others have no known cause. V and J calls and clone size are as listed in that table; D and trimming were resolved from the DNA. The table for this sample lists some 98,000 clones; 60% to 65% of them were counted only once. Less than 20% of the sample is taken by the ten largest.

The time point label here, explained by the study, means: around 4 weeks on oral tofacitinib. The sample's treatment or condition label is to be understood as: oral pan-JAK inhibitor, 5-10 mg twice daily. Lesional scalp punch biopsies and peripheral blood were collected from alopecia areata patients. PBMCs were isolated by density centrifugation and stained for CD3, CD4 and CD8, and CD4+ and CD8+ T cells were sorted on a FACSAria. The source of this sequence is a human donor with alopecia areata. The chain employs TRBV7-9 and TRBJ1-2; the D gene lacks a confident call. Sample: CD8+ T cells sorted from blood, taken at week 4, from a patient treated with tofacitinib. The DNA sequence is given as TGTGCCAGCAGCTTAGGGGCGAATAACTATGGCTACACCTTC. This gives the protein CASSLGANNYGYTF.